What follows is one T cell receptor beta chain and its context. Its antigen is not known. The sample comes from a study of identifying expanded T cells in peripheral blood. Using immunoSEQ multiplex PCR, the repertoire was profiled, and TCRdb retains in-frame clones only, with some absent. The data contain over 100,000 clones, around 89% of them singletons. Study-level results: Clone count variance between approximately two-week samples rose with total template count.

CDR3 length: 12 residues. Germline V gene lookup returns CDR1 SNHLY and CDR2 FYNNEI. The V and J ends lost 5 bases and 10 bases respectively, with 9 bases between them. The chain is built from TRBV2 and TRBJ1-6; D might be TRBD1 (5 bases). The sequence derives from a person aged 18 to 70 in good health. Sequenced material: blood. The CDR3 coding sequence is TGTGCCAGCAGTTGGCAGGGCTCACCCCTCCACTTT. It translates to CASSWQGSPLHF.